Each of the 31 T cell receptor beta chains below was sequenced from the same sample in a study of T cell changes during pregnancy in multiple sclerosis. Measured with immunoSEQ multiplex PCR; TCRdb has only the in-frame clones, and not every one. The sample includes around 97,000 clones, about nine tenths of them seen just once. The sequences come from peripheral blood, collected in the second trimester of pregnancy. These receptors all come from a female donor in good health, enrolled as a control in a pregnancy study.

CDR3 sequence (DNA): TGTGCCAGCTCACCAGTGGGACAGGGAATAAGCGAGCAGTACTTC. Translation gives CASSPVGQGISEQYF. This chain connects TRBV18 to TRBJ2-7, with TRBD1 identical over 9 bases. Per germline, CDR1 KGHSH and CDR2 LQKENI. The CDR3 is 15 residues long. With V trimmed by 2 bases and J by 6 bases, 8 bases remained unmatched.

This chain connects TRBV6-6 to TRBJ1-2; D may be TRBD1 (6 bases). Germline V lookup: CDR1 MNHNY, CDR2 SVGAGI (reference sequence). The germline V and J ends were trimmed by 0 bases and 8 bases, with 16 bases remaining between them. The CDR3 length is 15 residues. The CDR3 reads CASSYSTGRTGGYTF. As DNA, the CDR3 is TGTGCCAGCAGTTACTCCACAGGGCGGACGGGGGGCTACACCTTC.

This clone occurred a few times. The genes are TRBV15 and TRBJ2-7; D possibly corresponds to TRBD2 (5 bases). Germline lookup yields CDR1 LNHNV and CDR2 YYDKDF (reference sequence). Deletions cut 0 bases from V and 3 bases from J, with 9 bases between. The CDR3 loop spans 14 amino acids. The CDR3 sequence is CATSREDSRYEQYF. CDR3 DNA: TGTGCCACCAGCAGAGAGGACTCCCGCTACGAGCAGTACTTC.

The chain uses TRBV15 and TRBJ2-4, with D perhaps TRBD2 (5 bases). Per germline, CDR1 LNHNV and CDR2 YYDKDF (reference sequence). V was trimmed by 0 bases and J by 2 bases, leaving 11 bases between them. The CDR3 runs to 16 residues. The CDR3 loop is CATSRDLGLTKNIQYF. The DNA for the CDR3 is TGTGCCACCAGCAGAGATCTAGGACTGACCAAAAACATTCAGTACTTC.

V gene TRBV5-1 combines with J gene TRBJ2-7, with TRBD1 matching over 10 bases. This CDR3 has 15 residues. Unmatched junction bases numbered 4, after V lost 4 bases and J lost 0 bases. Germline V gene data show CDR1 as SGHRS and CDR2 as YFSETQ. This chain's CDR3 is CASSPRTGGSYEQYF. As DNA, the CDR3 is TGCGCCAGCAGCCCGAGGACAGGGGGCTCCTACGAGCAGTACTTC.

This chain uses TRBV25-1 with TRBJ2-7; TRBD1 is a possible D gene (5 bases). Trimming took 8 bases from V and 3 from J, leaving 11 bases between them. Germline V gene data show CDR1 as MGHDK and CDR2 as SYGVNS. The CDR3 sequence is 12 residues long. The CDR3 DNA is TGTGCCAGCGGAATCACAGGCTACGAGCAGTACTTC. This translates into CASGITGYEQYF.

V usage is TRBV7-2 and J usage is TRBJ2-5; 7 positions agree with TRBD1. Germline V lookup: CDR1 SGHTA, CDR2 FQGNSA. The ends lost 5 bases at V and 5 bases at J; junction bases unmatched: 5. This CDR3 has 13 residues. CDR3 region: CASSLDRRETQYF. In nucleotides, the CDR3 is TGTGCCAGCAGCCTGGACAGGCGGGAGACCCAGTACTTC.

The chain has TRBV9 and TRBJ2-2; 10 bases are a match to TRBD1. V lost 7 bases, J lost 3 bases, and 9 bases stayed unmatched. This CDR3 region has 16 residues. Per germline, CDR1 SGDLS and CDR2 YYNGEE. The CDR3 region is CASVSSGTGDTGELFF. The CDR3 bases are TGTGCCAGCGTAAGTTCCGGGACAGGGGACACCGGGGAGCTGTTTTTT.

This clone was counted a few times. The rearrangement links TRBV15 to TRBJ2-3; TRBD2 is a possible D gene (5 bases). CDR1 is LNHNV, CDR2 YYDKDF, per germline (reference sequence). The CDR3 loop spans 14 amino acids. Trimming took 0 bases from V and 4 from J, leaving 8 bases between them. CDR3 bases: TGTGCCACCAGCAGAGATTGGGGAGCAGATACGCAGTATTTT. Translation gives CATSRDWGADTQYF.

This chain links TRBV7-2 with TRBJ2-5, with a weak D call TRBD1 (6 bases). CDR3 size: 15 residues. Germline-derived CDR1 and CDR2 are SGHTA and FQGNSA. V gave up 4 bases and J gave up 1 base, with 13 bases separating them. CDR3 sequence reads: CASSSTGTPQETQYF. The CDR3 nucleotides are TGTGCCAGCAGCTCGACAGGTACCCCCCAAGAGACCCAGTACTTC.

The gene calls are TRBV5-1 and TRBJ2-1; 8 nucleotides align to TRBD2. This CDR3 spans 16 amino acids. The germline CDR1 and CDR2 sequences are SGHRS and YFSETQ. Unmatched junction bases numbered 7, after V lost 0 bases and J lost 5 bases. The DNA of the CDR3 is TGCGCCAGCAGCTTGGGATCGGCGGGGGGAAACAATGAGCAGTTCTTC. Amino acids: CASSLGSAGGNNEQFF.

The CDR3 DNA follows: TGTGCCAGCAGCTTTGGGGCAGGGCAAGGCTACACCTTC. Translating it yields CASSFGAGQGYTF. The chain couples TRBV5-6 to TRBJ1-2; weak D call: TRBD1 (5 bases). Deletions cut 2 bases from V and 8 bases from J, with 13 bases between. Germline assignment: CDR1 SGHDT and CDR2 YYEEEE. The CDR3 is 13 residues long.

This rearrangement joins TRBV6-4 to TRBJ1-1; D possibly corresponds to TRBD1 (5 bases). Trimming removed 2 bases from V and 8 bases from J, with 18 bases in between. CDR3 size: 15 residues. Germline V gene sequence: CDR1 MRHNA, CDR2 SNTAGT. CDR3 in DNA: TGTGCCAGCAGTGACGCCCCGGGGGACGGTAGAGAAGCTTTCTTT. Its protein product is CASSDAPGDGREAFF.

In this sample, this clone turned up a few times. The rearrangement uses TRBV6-1 and TRBJ2-7; 8 bases agree with TRBD1. The trim removed 4 bases at V and 6 bases at J, leaving 11 bases unmatched. Germline V gene sequence: CDR1 MNHNS, CDR2 SASEGT. This CDR3 contains 15 residues. The CDR3, as DNA: TGTGCCAGCAGTGTCCGGACAGGGCCGGGGCGCGAGCAGTACTTC. Protein sequence: CASSVRTGPGREQYF.

V is TRBV5-1 and J is TRBJ2-7, with 8 bases identical to TRBD1. This CDR3 region has 17 residues. The ends lost 3 bases at V and 5 bases at J; junction bases unmatched: 16. In germline, CDR1 is SGHRS, CDR2 YFSETQ. DNA of the CDR3: TGCGCCAGCAGCTATACCGGGACAGGTTACCTCAGCGACGAGCAGTACTTC. This gives the protein CASSYTGTGYLSDEQYF.

This chain uses TRBV6-5 with TRBJ1-3; D is undetermined. The CDR3 sequence is 14 residues long. Trimming took 0 bases from V and 0 from J, leaving 3 bases between them. Germline V CDR1 and CDR2: MNHEY, SVGAGI. The CDR3 protein is CASSYSASGNTIYF. In DNA form, the CDR3 reads TGTGCCAGCAGTTACTCGGCCTCTGGAAACACCATATATTTT.

This clone appeared once. The chain recombines TRBV10-3 with TRBJ1-1; D call uncertain. Looked up from germline, CDR1 is ENHRY and CDR2 is SYGVKD. V lost 8 bases and J lost 4, with 11 bases in between. This CDR3 is built from 12 residues. CDR3 in DNA: TGTGCCATCGCGGCGGGCAGCACTGAAGCTTTCTTT. Amino acid sequence: CAIAAGSTEAFF.

This clone was picked up one time. V is TRBV2 and J is TRBJ1-6; D is unclear. The CDR3 length is 14 residues. Germline V lookup: CDR1 SNHLY, CDR2 FYNNEI. The V end lost 4 bases, the J end lost 3 bases, and 7 bases lay between the germline ends. For the CDR3, the DNA is TGTGCCAGCAGTGGCGGCAGCTATAATTCACCCCTCCACTTT. Its translation is CASSGGSYNSPLHF.

The rearrangement joins TRBV7-2 to TRBJ2-5; 9 nucleotides match TRBD2. CDR3 size: 16 residues. The germline V gene encodes CDR1 SGHTA and CDR2 FQGNSA. V dropped 0 bases and J dropped 4; count of bases not matched to a gene: 6. CDR3 protein: CASSLARSGRRETQYF. In DNA form, the CDR3 reads TGTGCCAGCAGCTTAGCGCGAAGCGGGAGGAGAGAGACCCAGTACTTC.

As for this clone: Other DNA sequences from this sample encode an identical CDR3 as well. The V gene is TRBV30, the J gene TRBJ2-1; 16 bases fit TRBD2. CDR1 is GTSNPN, CDR2 SVGIG, per germline (reference sequence). The CDR3 contains 19 residues. The J segment lost 2 bases and the V segment lost 3 bases, leaving 10 bases of the junction unmatched. CDR3 DNA: TGTGCCTGGAGCCGGGACAGGGGGACTAGCGGGAGGGCCTACAATGAGCAGTTCTTC. This encodes CAWSRDRGTSGRAYNEQFF.

The chain uses TRBV19 and TRBJ1-1; D unclear. The CDR3 is 11 amino acids. CDR1 and CDR2 (germline): LNHDA, SQIVND (reference sequence). The CDR3 sequence: CATLRGTEAFF. CDR3 DNA: TGTGCTACGCTGCGGGGCACTGAAGCTTTCTTT. The whole variable domain, remainder taken from reference TRBV19 and TRBJ1-1, is DGGITQSPKYLFRKEGQNVTLSCEQNLNHDAMYWYRQDPGQGLRLIYYSQIVNDFQKGDIAEGYSVSREKKESFPLTVTSAQKNPTAFYLCATLRGTEAFFGQGTRLTVV.

V and J are TRBV13 and TRBJ2-1, with a possible D match to TRBD2 (6 bases). V lost 0 bases, J lost 2 bases, and 11 bases lay in between. CDR1 is PRHDT and CDR2 is FYEKMQ in the germline V gene (reference sequence). This CDR3 has 16 amino acids. In DNA form, the CDR3 reads TGTGCCAGCAGCTTAGGCCAGACTAGGCCCTACAATGAGCAGTTCTTC. Its protein product is CASSLGQTRPYNEQFF. Supplemented by reference TRBV13 and TRBJ2-1, the full variable domain reads AAGVIQSPRHLIKEKRETATLKCYPIPRHDTVYWYQQGPGQDPQFLISFYEKMQSDKGSIPDRFSAQQFSDYHSELNMSSLELGDSALYFCASSLGQTRPYNEQFFGPGTRLTVL.

The chain is built from TRBV2 and TRBJ2-1; possibly TRBD2 for D (6 bases). The CDR3 is 15 residues long. The germline V gene encodes CDR1 SNHLY and CDR2 FYNNEI. V was pared by 3 bases and J by 1 base, with 10 bases between. CDR3 sequence (DNA): TGTGCCAGCAGTGACAGGACTACTTCCTACAATGAGCAGTTCTTC. This gives the protein CASSDRTTSYNEQFF.

The V and J genes are TRBV19 and TRBJ1-1, with D tentatively TRBD1 (6 bases). Germline V lookup: CDR1 LNHDA, CDR2 SQIVND (reference sequence). The CDR3 runs 14 residues. V was shortened by 9 bases and J by 0 bases, with 14 bases between the two germline ends. CDR3 nucleotides: TGTGCCAGCCGGGGGGGCCTACTGAACACTGAAGCTTTCTTT. It specifies CASRGGLLNTEAFF.

This chain uses TRBV4-1 with TRBJ2-2; 9 bases agree with TRBD1. Germline V gene data show CDR1 as MGHRA and CDR2 as YSYEKL. Trimming at V came to 4 bases and at J to 3 bases, leaving 3 bases not matched to a gene. CDR3 length equals 15 residues. Written as DNA, the CDR3 is TGCGCCAGCAGCCCCAGGGACAGGGACACCGGGGAGCTGTTTTTT. This gives the protein CASSPRDRDTGELFF.

The V gene is TRBV5-5, the J gene TRBJ1-1; TRBD1 might be the D (6 bases). The CDR3 runs 15 residues. The V and J ends lost 6 bases and 1 base respectively, with 16 bases between them. Germline CDR1 reads SGHKS; CDR2 reads YYEKEE (reference sequence). In DNA, the CDR3 is TGTGCCAGCAACTCGGAACTAGGGGGGAACACTGAAGCTTTCTTT. Translated, it gives CASNSELGGNTEAFF.

In regard to this clone: Compared with germline, one end of the junction differs, possibly owing to a read error. The chain employs TRBV27 and TRBJ2-5; TRBD1 matches at 7 bases. The length of the CDR3 is 12 residues. Germline values: CDR1 MNHEY, CDR2 SMNVEV (reference sequence). The CDR3 protein is CASSSTGESQYF. The CDR3 nucleotides read TGTGCCAGCAGTTCTACAGGGGAGAGCCAGTACTTC.

This clone occurred a few times. The J gene is TRBJ1-1, the V gene TRBV7-9; TRBD1 matches at 8 bases. Germline CDR1 reads SEHNR; CDR2 reads FQNEAQ (reference sequence). The CDR3 loop spans 15 amino acids. The junction had 4 bases not matched to a gene; V was cut back by 0 bases and J by 4 bases. The CDR3 bases are TGTGCCAGCAGCTTAGCGCAGGGGGCCGGCACTGAAGCTTTCTTT. Amino acids: CASSLAQGAGTEAFF.

This sequence joins TRBV2 and TRBJ1-4; TRBD1 matches at 9 bases. This CDR3 region has 14 residues. J gave up 7 bases and V 6 bases, and 6 bases lay outside the gene matches. CDR1 and CDR2 (germline): SNHLY, FYNNEI. The CDR3 sequence: CASRAGTGTEKLFF. The CDR3 region has the DNA TGTGCCAGCAGGGCCGGGACAGGGACTGAAAAACTGTTTTTT.

The chain joins TRBV7-2 to TRBJ1-1, with D tentatively TRBD1 (6 bases). The CDR3 runs 15 residues. CDR1 is SGHTA and CDR2 is FQGNSA in the germline V gene. Trimming took 2 bases from V and 8 from J, leaving 18 bases between them. The CDR3 coding sequence is TGTGCCAGCAGCTTACAGGGGCCGTTGGCACCAGAAGCTTTCTTT. Its protein is CASSLQGPLAPEAFF. Drawing the rest from reference TRBV7-2 and TRBJ1-1, the complete variable domain is GAGVSQSPSNKVTEKGKDVELRCDPISGHTALYWYRQSLGQGLEFLIYFQGNSAPDKSGLPSDRFSAERTGGSVSTLTIQRTQQEDSAVYLCASSLQGPLAPEAFFGQGTRLTVV.

This rearrangement joins TRBV2 to TRBJ1-4; maybe TRBD1 (6 bases). The length of the CDR3 is 14 residues. Germline V gives CDR1 SNHLY, CDR2 FYNNEI. V was cut by 3 bases and J by 4 bases, with 9 bases left in between. The CDR3 DNA reads TGTGCCAGCAGTGACAACAGGGTTAATGAAAAACTGTTTTTT. This translates into CASSDNRVNEKLFF.